Listed below are T cell receptor beta chains from one sample, sequenced in a study of blood T cells in healthy people across ages. TCRdb re-derived calls from the 5' RACE reads in MiXCR, one entry per CDR3 protein. The data hold hundreds of thousands of distinct CDR3 sequences, with under 45% observed a single time. The specimen sequenced was blood. Source of these receptors: a man aged 60 to 75 in good health. Each CDR3 is given with its conserved first and last residue. A D gene is named only where the DNA matches it firmly. Size is omitted from some rows. Given values are once, few, many or a class for expanded clones.

>-|TRBD1|TRBJ2-3|TRBV15
CATSRRTGTSTDTQYF
TGTGCCACCAGCCGAAGGACAGGGACAAGCACAGATACGCAGTATTTT
>-|TRBD1|TRBJ2-1|TRBV20-1
CSANRGDYNEQFF
TGCAGTGCTAACAGGGGAGACTACAATGAGCAGTTCTTC
>-|-|TRBJ2-2|TRBV5-1
CASSLSAGANTGELFF
TGCGCCAGCAGCTTGTCGGCGGGGGCCAACACCGGGGAGCTGTTTTTT
>-|-|TRBJ2-7|TRBV6-2/TRBV6-3
CASSQTQAYEQYF
TGTGCCAGCAGCCAGACCCAGGCCTACGAGCAGTACTTC
>few|-|TRBJ1-1|TRBV28
CASSIALGGRRNTEAFF
TGTGCCAGCAGTATCGCTCTAGGAGGACGGCGTAACACTGAAGCTTTCTTT
>-|TRBD2|TRBJ2-1|TRBV7-3
CASSLLTSGGACEQFF
TGTGCCAGCAGCTTATTGACTAGCGGGGGGGCTTGTGAGCAGTTCTTC
>few|TRBD1|TRBJ2-4|TRBV7-2
CASSLGDRQPKYF
TGTGCCAGCAGCTTAGGGGACAGACAGCCGAAGTACTTC
>many|-|TRBJ2-1|TRBV4-3
CASSQDPEPYTTDNEQFF
TGCGCCAGCAGCCAAGATCCCGAACCATACACGACGGACAATGAGCAGTTCTTC
>-|TRBD2|TRBJ2-5|TRBV11-1
CASRDGLAGGQHQETQYF
TGTGCCAGCAGAGACGGACTAGCGGGGGGGCAGCACCAAGAGACCCAGTACTTC
>-|-|TRBJ2-7|TRBV20-1
CSARGDGLGMEQYF
TGCAGTGCTAGAGGAGATGGACTTGGTATGGAGCAGTACTTC
>-|-|TRBJ2-7|TRBV20-1
CSAETQRTSYNEQYF
TGCAGTGCTGAGACACAGCGGACGTCCTACAATGAGCAGTACTTC
>few|TRBD1|TRBJ1-1|TRBV3-1
CASSRGTGAGTEAFF
TGTGCCAGCAGCCGGGGGACAGGGGCGGGCACTGAAGCTTTCTTT
>-|TRBD1|TRBJ1-2|TRBV30
CAWGPQPDRGLLWYGYTF
TGTGCCTGGGGGCCCCAGCCGGACAGGGGACTTTTATGGTATGGCTACACCTTC
>-|TRBD1|TRBJ2-1|TRBV7-6
CASSLAGTGPNEQFF
TGTGCCAGCAGCTTAGCTGGGACAGGGCCCAATGAGCAGTTCTTC
>few|-|TRBJ2-1|TRBV1
CTSSQRGDDNEQFF
TGCACCAGCAGCCAACGGGGGGACGACAATGAGCAGTTCTTC
>few|-|TRBJ1-2|TRBV6-1
CASSEANGDGYTF
TGTGCCAGCAGTGAAGCGAATGGCGATGGCTACACCTTC
>few|-|TRBJ2-1|TRBV2
CASSVISNEQFF
TGTGCCAGCAGTGTAATCTCTAATGAGCAGTTCTTC
>-|-|TRBJ1-1|TRBV7-2
CASSLRGSGFDTEAFF
TGTGCCAGCAGCTTAAGGGGCAGCGGTTTTGACACTGAAGCTTTCTTT
>-|-|TRBJ2-7|TRBV27
CASSLRAGAFDEQYF
TGTGCCAGCAGTTTAAGGGCAGGGGCTTTTGACGAGCAGTACTTC
>few|-|TRBJ1-6|TRBV29-1
CSVREGYNSPLHF
TGCAGCGTTCGCGAAGGCTATAATTCACCCCTCCACTTT
>many|-|TRBJ2-1|TRBV20-1
CSARWGGHNEQFF
TGCAGTGCTAGATGGGGCGGTCACAATGAGCAGTTCTTC
>-|-|TRBJ2-6|TRBV4-2
CAGSQDAVSNSGANVLTF
TGTGCCGGCAGCCAAGATGCCGTGTCTAACTCTGGGGCCAACGTCCTGACTTTC
>-|-|TRBJ2-7|TRBV20-1
CSARDRISEQYF
TGCAGTGCCAGAGATAGAATCTCCGAGCAGTACTTC
>-|-|TRBJ2-7|TRBV5-1
CASSTSFGQFYEQYF
TGCGCCAGCAGCACGTCCTTCGGACAGTTCTACGAGCAGTACTTC
>-|-|TRBJ2-1|TRBV5-1
CASSLDQQTYNEQFF
TGCGCCAGCAGCTTGGATCAACAGACGTACAATGAGCAGTTCTTC
>once|-|TRBJ2-5|TRBV2
CASSEALRGETQYF
TGTGCCAGCAGTGAAGCGCTTCGTGGGGAGACCCAGTACTTC
>once|TRBD1|TRBJ2-1|TRBV3-1
CASSQDQGVGHSRANEQFF
TGTGCCAGCAGCCAAGATCAGGGGGTTGGCCACAGTAGGGCCAATGAGCAGTTCTTC
>-|TRBD2|TRBJ2-7|TRBV20-1
CSARVPGGTYEQYF
TGCAGTGCTAGAGTGCCGGGGGGGACCTACGAGCAGTACTTC
>-|-|TRBJ2-7|TRBV6-5
CASSYRGHYEQYF
TGTGCCAGCAGTTACAGGGGACACTACGAGCAGTACTTC
>few|TRBD2|TRBJ2-6|TRBV4-3
CASSQVGGTRGSSGANVLTF
TGCGCCAGCAGCCAAGTAGGAGGGACTAGGGGGTCCTCTGGGGCCAACGTCCTGACTTTC
>-|TRBD2|TRBJ2-1|TRBV12-3/TRBV12-4
CASRQQGAGGLNEQFF
TGTGCCAGCAGGCAGCAAGGAGCGGGGGGCCTCAATGAGCAGTTCTTC
>few|TRBD2|TRBJ2-5|TRBV6-1
CASRGLAGGDQETQYF
TGTGCCAGCAGGGGACTAGCGGGGGGCGACCAAGAGACCCAGTACTTC
>-|TRBD1|TRBJ2-7|TRBV20-1
CSARKTGIEQYF
TGCAGTGCTAGAAAGACAGGGATCGAGCAGTACTTC
>many|TRBD1|TRBJ2-3|TRBV10-3
CAISESKQGTQYF
TGTGCCATCAGTGAGTCGAAACAGGGGACGCAGTATTTT
>few|TRBD2|TRBJ2-7|TRBV14
CASSHPTGLAGDYEQYF
TGTGCCAGCAGCCACCCGACCGGACTAGCGGGAGATTACGAGCAGTACTTC
>-|TRBD1|TRBJ2-6|TRBV7-2
CASSLRDRGSSGANVLTF
TGTGCCAGCAGCCTCCGGGACAGGGGAAGCTCTGGGGCCAACGTCCTGACTTTC
>-|TRBD1|TRBJ2-1|TRBV5-1
CASTSQGAHNEQFF
TGCGCCAGCACCTCACAGGGGGCCCACAATGAGCAGTTCTTC
>-|TRBD1|TRBJ2-1|TRBV27
CASSFLGGRNNEQFF
TGTGCCAGCAGTTTTCTAGGGGGCAGGAACAATGAGCAGTTCTTC
>few|TRBD1|TRBJ1-2|TRBV4-3
CASSQYRGWYGYTF
TGCGCCAGCAGCCAATACAGGGGATGGTATGGCTACACCTTC
>-|TRBD2|TRBJ2-3|TRBV6-2/TRBV6-3
CASSYSWRGSTDTQYF
TGTGCCAGCAGTTACTCGTGGCGGGGGAGCACAGATACGCAGTATTTT
>-|-|TRBJ2-1|TRBV20-1
CSAYRGLNEQFF
TGCAGTGCTTACCGGGGGCTCAATGAGCAGTTCTTC
>-|-|TRBJ1-3|TRBV7-9
CASSLAVSGNTIYF
TGTGCCAGCAGCTTAGCCGTCAGTGGAAACACCATATATTTT